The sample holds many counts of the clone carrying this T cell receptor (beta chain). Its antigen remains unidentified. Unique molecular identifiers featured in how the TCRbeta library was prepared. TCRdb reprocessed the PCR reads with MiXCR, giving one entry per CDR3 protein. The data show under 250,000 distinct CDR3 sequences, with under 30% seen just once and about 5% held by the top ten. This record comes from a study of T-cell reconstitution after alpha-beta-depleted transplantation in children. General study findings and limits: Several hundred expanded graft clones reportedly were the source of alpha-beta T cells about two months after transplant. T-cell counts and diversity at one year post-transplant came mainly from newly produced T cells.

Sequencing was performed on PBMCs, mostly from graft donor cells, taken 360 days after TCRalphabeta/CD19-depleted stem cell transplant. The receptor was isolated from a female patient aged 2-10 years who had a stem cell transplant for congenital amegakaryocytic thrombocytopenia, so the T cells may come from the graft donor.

CDR3: CASSQADRVNTGELFF. The CDR3 nucleotides read TGCGCCAGCAGCCAAGCGGACAGGGTGAACACCGGGGAGCTGTTTTTT. This sequence joins TRBV4-3 and TRBJ2-2, with 8 bases lining up with TRBD1. Germline V gene lookup returns CDR1 LGHNA and CDR2 YSLEER. This CDR3 is built from 16 residues. V lost 1 base to trimming and J lost 1 base; unmatched junction nucleotides: 2.